This T cell receptor (beta chain) was captured by sequencing in a study of technical replicates of blood from a handful of donors. The protocol was immunoSEQ multiplex PCR, while the TCRdb copy is restricted to in-frame clones and leaves out a portion. The data hold more than 75,000 clones, with about 95% observed a single time. The TCR sequence derives from a human donor in good health. The sequenced material came from T cells isolated from PBMCs.

The CDR3 loop is CASSPLGVGQSYGYTF. The CDR3 DNA reads TGTGCCAGCAGTCCCCTGGGGGTGGGACAGAGCTATGGCTACACCTTC. The chain recombines TRBV28 with TRBJ1-2, with 7 nucleotides matching TRBD1. Germline CDR1 is MDHEN and CDR2 is SYDVKM. With 5 bases clipped from V and 4 bases from J, the junction kept 13 bases outside the gene matches. The CDR3 is 16 residues long.